The 23 T cell receptor beta chains below all came from one sample that was sequenced in a study of cytomegalovirus exposure and HLA in healthy donors. The assay was immunoSEQ multiplex PCR, and TCRdb's table has in-frame clones only and misses some. Of 200,000 to 250,000 clones in the sample, approximately 88% were seen once. Sequenced: PBMCs. The receptor set was obtained from a woman aged 25 to 39 in good health and CMV-seropositive.

This clone was observed many times. The chain is built from TRBV5-6 and TRBJ1-5; D might be TRBD1 (6 bases). There are 15 residues in the CDR3. V dropped 4 bases and J dropped 0 bases, with 11 bases sitting between them. Germline loops: CDR1 SGHDT, CDR2 YYEEEE. The CDR3: CASSLDSNSNQPQHF. In DNA, the CDR3 is TGTGCCAGCAGCCTGGACAGCAATAGCAATCAGCCCCAGCATTTT.

The V and J genes are TRBV2 and TRBJ2-1, with unresolved D. The V end was cut by 7 bases, the J end by 8 bases, with 9 bases between. CDR3 length: 11 residues. Per germline, CDR1 SNHLY and CDR2 FYNNEI. The CDR3 region has the DNA TGTGCCAGCACCGAGTACGATGAGCAGTTCTTC. Amino acids: CASTEYDEQFF.

The chain has TRBV6-5 and TRBJ2-1, with 9 nucleotides matching TRBD1. CDR3 length equals 14 residues. Unmatched junction bases numbered 2, after V lost 1 base and J lost 7 bases. The germline gives CDR1 MNHEY, CDR2 SVGAGI. The CDR3 region is CASSYWTGVNEQFF. CDR3 sequence (DNA): TGTGCCAGCAGTTACTGGACAGGGGTTAATGAGCAGTTCTTC.

This clone occurred many times. This chain links TRBV20-1 with TRBJ2-7; TRBD2 might be the D (5 bases). The CDR3 sequence is 11 residues long. Germline values: CDR1 DFQATT, CDR2 SNEGSKA (reference sequence). Between the trimmed V and J ends, which lost 3 bases and 10 bases, there was a span of 13 bases. The CDR3 region is CSARRAPNQYF. CDR3 coding DNA: TGCAGTGCTAGGCGGGCACCGAATCAGTACTTC.

Points on this clone: Given a much more abundant clone one base away, this may be a read error. Distinct nucleotide sequences in the sample also encode this CDR3. The genes are TRBV30 and TRBJ1-1; D not certain. The V gene lost 2 bases and the J gene lost 0 bases, with 4 bases spanning the gap. This CDR3 comprises 12 residues. Germline V gene lookup returns CDR1 GTSNPN and CDR2 SVGIG (reference sequence). DNA for the CDR3: TGTGCCTGGAGTAGGATGAACACTGAAGCTTTCTTT. This codes for CAWSRMNTEAFF.

The V gene is TRBV5-1, the J gene TRBJ1-1; no clear D gene. The germline V gene has CDR1 SGHRS and CDR2 YFSETQ. V was cut by 5 bases and J by 4 bases, with 6 bases left in between. The CDR3 totals 11 residues. The CDR3 reads CASRDGTEAFF. CDR3 bases: TGCGCCAGCAGGGACGGCACTGAAGCTTTCTTT.

V is TRBV19 and J is TRBJ2-1, with D possibly called TRBD1 or TRBD2 (5 bases each). CDR1 LNHDA and CDR2 SQIVND come from the germline V gene (reference sequence). The length of the CDR3 is 14 residues. The ends were cut back, 7 bases at V and 6 bases at J, with 16 bases in the middle. CDR3 in amino acids: CASKWRNRFNEQFF. The CDR3 bases are TGTGCCAGTAAATGGAGGAACAGGTTCAATGAGCAGTTCTTC.

This rearrangement joins TRBV13 to TRBJ2-5; D might be TRBD1 (5 bases). V dropped 5 bases and J dropped 1 base, with 11 bases sitting between them. The CDR3 spans 14 residues. Germline V gives CDR1 PRHDT, CDR2 FYEKMQ (reference sequence). CDR3 region: CASSSREFQETQYF. The CDR3 DNA sequence: TGTGCCAGCAGCAGCAGGGAATTCCAAGAGACCCAGTACTTC. The variable domain in full, completed from reference TRBV13 and TRBJ2-5, reads AAGVIQSPRHLIKEKRETATLKCYPIPRHDTVYWYQQGPGQDPQFLISFYEKMQSDKGSIPDRFSAQQFSDYHSELNMSSLELGDSALYFCASSSREFQETQYFGPGTRLLVL.

The gene calls are TRBV30 and TRBJ1-1, with D maybe TRBD1 (6 bases). The CDR3 extends over 11 amino acids. Per germline, CDR1 GTSNPN and CDR2 SVGIG (reference sequence). Trimming took off 5 bases at V and 6 bases at J, with 10 bases between the two ends. As DNA, the CDR3 is TGTGCCTGGGCTGGACAGTCTGAAGCTTTCTTT. It is translated as CAWAGQSEAFF.

V is TRBV5-1 and J is TRBJ1-2; TRBD1 is a possible D gene (5 bases). The germline V gene has CDR1 SGHRS and CDR2 YFSETQ. V was clipped by 2 bases and J by 8 bases, with 19 bases between them. There are 15 residues in the CDR3. The CDR3 spells CASSLTGDGNRGYTF. The CDR3 DNA sequence: TGCGCCAGCAGCTTAACAGGCGATGGGAATCGGGGCTACACCTTC.

The chain uses TRBV18 and TRBJ2-2, with D unresolved. The CDR3 runs to 14 residues. The germline CDR1 and CDR2 sequences are KGHSH and LQKENI. Trimming pared 7 bases from V and 0 bases from J, leaving 9 bases between. CDR3 nucleotide sequence: TGTGCCAGCTTCCGGTTAGCGAACACCGGGGAGCTGTTTTTT. Protein product: CASFRLANTGELFF.

This chain joins TRBV30 and TRBJ2-5; 7 bases map to TRBD2. The CDR3 sequence is 12 residues long. Germline values: CDR1 GTSNPN, CDR2 SVGIG (reference sequence). V was pared by 5 bases and J by 2 bases, with 2 bases of the junction left unmatched. The CDR3 coding sequence is TGTGCCTGGGCTAGCGGACAAGAGACCCAGTACTTC. Translating gives CAWASGQETQYF.

Written as DNA, the CDR3 is TGTGCCTGGATGTCGGGGGCGCGTGGCTACACCTTC. This codes for CAWMSGARGYTF. The chain joins TRBV30 to TRBJ1-2; the D gene is possibly TRBD1 (6 bases). Germline loops: CDR1 GTSNPN, CDR2 SVGIG (reference sequence). With 4 bases removed from V and 7 bases from J, the gap between germline ends came to 13 bases. The CDR3 sequence is 12 residues long. Combining the CDR3 with reference TRBV30 and TRBJ1-2 gives the whole variable domain SQTIHQWPATLVQPVGSPLSLECTVEGTSNPNLYWYRQAAGRGLQLLFYSVGIGQISSEVPQNLSASRPQDRQFILSSKKLLLSDSGFYLCAWMSGARGYTFGSGTRLTVV.

The V and J genes are TRBV4-1 and TRBJ2-7; no clear D gene. The CDR3 covers 14 residues. Germline V gene sequence: CDR1 MGHRA, CDR2 YSYEKL. V lost 7 bases and J 0 bases, leaving 13 bases between the germline ends. The CDR3 spells CASTLALNSYEQYF. For the CDR3, the DNA is TGCGCCAGCACTTTAGCTTTGAACTCCTACGAGCAGTACTTC.

The chain joins TRBV7-2 to TRBJ1-1; possible D gene TRBD1, 5 bases. This CDR3 is 14 amino acids long. V was trimmed by 2 bases and J by 1 base, leaving 8 bases between them. Germline-derived CDR1 and CDR2 are SGHTA and FQGNSA. The CDR3 sequence: CASSLRGRNTEAFF. The CDR3 DNA reads TGTGCCAGCAGCTTAAGGGGCCGGAACACTGAAGCTTTCTTT.

CDR3 in amino acids: CASSLAGNDYGYTF. Here the CDR3 DNA reads TGTGCCAGCAGCTTGGCGGGTAACGACTATGGCTACACCTTC. This sequence joins TRBV11-2 and TRBJ1-2, with unresolved D. The V end lost 3 bases, the J end lost 3 bases, and 11 bases lay between the germline ends. Germline loops: CDR1 SGHAT, CDR2 FQNNGV. The CDR3 has 14 amino acids.

The V call is TRBV7-2, the J call TRBJ2-3; D possibly corresponds to TRBD1 (5 bases). Germline lookup yields CDR1 SGHTA and CDR2 FQGNSA. The CDR3 extends over 15 amino acids. V was cut by 6 bases and J by 4 bases, with 17 bases left in between. CDR3 region: CASSPQQGRSDTQYF. The CDR3 bases are TGTGCCAGCAGTCCGCAGCAGGGTCGGTCAGATACGCAGTATTTT.

A note on this clone: Its ends do not fully match the called genes, so a read error is possible. The rearrangement joins TRBV20-1 to TRBJ2-3, with D possibly being TRBD2 (6 bases). Germline CDR1 is DFQATT and CDR2 is SNEGSKA (reference sequence). The CDR3 covers 11 residues. Here the CDR3 reads CSGRLEDTQYF. The CDR3 DNA reads TGCAGTGGTAGACTAGAAGATACGCAGTATTTT.

In nucleotides, the CDR3 is TGTGCCAGCAGCCCCTCTCTGTCGCGGGTAACCTACGAGCAGTACTTC. It translates to CASSPSLSRVTYEQYF. V is TRBV11-3 and J is TRBJ2-7; weak D call: TRBD2 (5 bases). This CDR3 comprises 16 residues. Trimming removed 5 bases from V and 2 bases from J, with 19 bases in between. CDR1 is SGHNT, CDR2 YENEEA, per germline.

The chain joins TRBV30 to TRBJ1-2; 8 bases align to TRBD1. The CDR3 has 13 amino acids. V lost 1 base and J lost 7; bases outside the gene matches: 5. Per germline, CDR1 GTSNPN and CDR2 SVGIG (reference sequence). CDR3: CAWSAGGWPGYTF. The CDR3 coding sequence is TGTGCCTGGAGTGCAGGGGGCTGGCCTGGCTACACCTTC.

The V and J genes are TRBV5-1 and TRBJ2-5; 8 bases line up with TRBD2. V lost 1 base, J lost 3 bases, and 5 bases stayed unmatched. The CDR3 length is 15 residues. Germline CDR1 reads SGHRS; CDR2 reads YFSETQ. The CDR3 DNA is TGCGCCAGCAGCTTGCTGACTAGCGCAGAAGAGACCCAGTACTTC. As protein: CASSLLTSAEETQYF.

The chain has TRBV5-1 and TRBJ1-1, with 12 bases matching TRBD1. This CDR3 region has 15 residues. In germline, CDR1 is SGHRS, CDR2 YFSETQ. V lost 4 bases to trimming and J lost 7 bases; unmatched junction nucleotides: 8. CDR3 coding DNA: TGCGCCAGCAGCCAGCGGGGACAGGGGGCTGATGAAGCTTTCTTT. Amino acids: CASSQRGQGADEAFF.

The rearrangement uses TRBV6-1 and TRBJ1-5, with 7 positions matching TRBD1. Germline values: CDR1 MNHNS, CDR2 SASEGT. The CDR3 totals 16 residues. The junction had 10 bases not matched to a gene; V was cut back by 3 bases and J by 5 bases. The CDR3 bases are TGTGCCAGCAGTGACCATACAGGGGCGGCTTATCAGCCCCAGCATTTT. Amino acid sequence: CASSDHTGAAYQPQHF.